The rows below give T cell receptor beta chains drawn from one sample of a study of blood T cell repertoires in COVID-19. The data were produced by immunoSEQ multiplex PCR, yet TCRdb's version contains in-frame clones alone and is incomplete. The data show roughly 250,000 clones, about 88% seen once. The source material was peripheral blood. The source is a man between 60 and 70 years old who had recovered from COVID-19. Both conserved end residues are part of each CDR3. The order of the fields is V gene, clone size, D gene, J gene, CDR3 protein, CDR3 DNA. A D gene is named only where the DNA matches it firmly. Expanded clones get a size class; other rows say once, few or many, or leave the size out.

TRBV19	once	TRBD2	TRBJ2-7	CASSARPGGIEQYF	TGTGCCAGTAGTGCCCGGCCGGGGGGGATCGAGCAGTACTTC
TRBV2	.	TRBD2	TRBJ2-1	CASSERGGAVREQFF	TGTGCCAGCAGTGAACGCGGGGGGGCCGTCCGCGAGCAGTTCTTC
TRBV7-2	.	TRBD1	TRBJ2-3	CASSSTGMNTDTQYF	TGTGCCAGCAGCTCGACAGGGATGAACACAGATACGCAGTATTTT
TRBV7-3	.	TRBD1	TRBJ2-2	CASSLGQGINTGELFF	TGTGCCAGCAGCTTAGGACAGGGTATAAACACCGGGGAGCTGTTTTTT
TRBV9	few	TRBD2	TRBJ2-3	CASSVRADAGGPSTDTQYF	TGTGCCAGCAGCGTGAGGGCCGACGCGGGGGGGCCTAGCACAGATACGCAGTATTTT
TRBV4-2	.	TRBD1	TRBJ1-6	CASSQRDSNSPLHF	TGTGCCAGCAGCCAAAGGGACAGTAATTCACCCCTCCACTTT
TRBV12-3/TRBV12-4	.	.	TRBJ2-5	CASSFLETQYF	TGTGCCAGCAGTTTCTTAGAGACCCAGTACTTC
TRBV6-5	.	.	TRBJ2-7	CASRAGTETSYEQYF	TGTGCCAGCAGAGCCGGGACTGAAACCTCCTACGAGCAGTACTTC
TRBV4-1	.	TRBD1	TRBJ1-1	CASSQEGTEGGLGF	TGCGCCAGCAGCCAAGAGGGGACAGAGGGCGGGTTAGGCTTT
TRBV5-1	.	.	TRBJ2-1	CASSLDTPLSSYNEQFF	TGCGCCAGCAGCTTAGACACACCCTTGAGCTCCTACAATGAGCAGTTCTTC
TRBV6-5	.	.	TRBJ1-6	CASGRGTDSPLHF	TGTGCCAGCGGACGGGGTACGGATTCACCCCTCCACTTT
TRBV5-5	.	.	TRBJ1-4	CASSLVEATNEKLFF	TGTGCCAGCAGCTTGGTGGAGGCAACTAATGAAAAACTGTTTTTT
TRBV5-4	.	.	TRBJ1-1	CASSRGVSLNTEAFF	TGTGCCAGCAGCCGGGGTGTTTCACTGAACACTGAAGCTTTCTTT
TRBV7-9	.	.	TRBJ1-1	CASSLNQANTEAFF	TGTGCCAGCAGCTTAAACCAAGCCAACACTGAAGCTTTCTTT
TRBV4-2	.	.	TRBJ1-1	CASSQDRGVRVAEAFF	TGTGCCAGCAGCCAAGATCGAGGCGTTCGGGTCGCTGAAGCTTTCTTT
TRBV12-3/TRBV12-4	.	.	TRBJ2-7	CASSLTAHEQYF	TGTGCCAGCAGTTTAACCGCGCACGAGCAGTACTTC
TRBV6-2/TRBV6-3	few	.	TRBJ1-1	CASSYSGGVQTGAFF	TGTGCCAGCAGTTACTCTGGAGGGGTACAAACTGGAGCTTTCTTT
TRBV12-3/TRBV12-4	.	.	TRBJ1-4	CASREATNEKLFF	TGTGCCAGCCGGGAGGCAACTAATGAAAAACTGTTTTTT
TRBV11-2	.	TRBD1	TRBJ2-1	CASSSRQGVEQFF	TGTGCCAGCAGCTCCCGACAGGGGGTGGAGCAGTTCTTC
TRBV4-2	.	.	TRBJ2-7	CASSQDKNSGYEQYF	TGTGCCAGCAGCCAAGATAAGAATTCCGGGTACGAGCAGTACTTC
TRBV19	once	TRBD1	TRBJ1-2	CASSSGQGAYGYTF	TGTGCCAGTAGTTCCGGACAGGGGGCCTATGGCTACACCTTC
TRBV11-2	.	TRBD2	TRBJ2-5	CASSPIAGGRETQYF	TGTGCCAGCAGCCCAATAGCGGGGGGGAGAGAGACCCAGTACTTC
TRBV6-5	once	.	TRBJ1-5	CASSPQGVGQPQHF	TGTGCCAGCAGTCCCCAAGGGGTCGGGCAGCCCCAGCATTTT
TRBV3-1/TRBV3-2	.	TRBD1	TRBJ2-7	CASSQDPGGSDEQYF	TGTGCCAGCAGCCAAGACCCAGGGGGAAGCGACGAGCAGTACTTC
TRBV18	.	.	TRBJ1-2	CASSPAGAEYGYTF	TGTGCCAGCTCACCAGCAGGGGCGGAATATGGCTACACCTTC
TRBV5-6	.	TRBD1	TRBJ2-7	CASSVTTGTGGSYEQYF	TGTGCCAGCAGCGTCACCACCGGGACAGGGGGTTCCTACGAGCAGTACTTC
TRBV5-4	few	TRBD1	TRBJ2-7	CASSFGTGGYEQYF	TGTGCCAGCAGCTTCGGGACAGGGGGCTACGAGCAGTACTTC
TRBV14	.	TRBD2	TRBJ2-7	CASSLTGTSAYEQYF	TGTGCCAGCAGCCTTACCGGGACTAGCGCCTACGAGCAGTACTTC
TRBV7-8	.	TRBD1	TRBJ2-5	CASSPRKTGVETQYF	TGTGCCAGCAGCCCCCGCAAGACAGGGGTTGAGACCCAGTACTTC
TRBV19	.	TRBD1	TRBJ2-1	CASSRQGPGGYNEQFF	TGTGCCAGTAGTAGACAGGGGCCCGGAGGGTACAATGAGCAGTTCTTC
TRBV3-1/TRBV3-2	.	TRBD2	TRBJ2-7	CASSLVAGGSYEQYF	TGTGCCAGCAGCCTGGTAGCGGGGGGATCCTACGAGCAGTACTTC
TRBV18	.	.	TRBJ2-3	CASSQQTGTRHTTDTQYF	TGTGCCAGCTCGCAGCAAACGGGAACACGACATACCACAGATACGCAGTATTTT
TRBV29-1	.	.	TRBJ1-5	CSVAVGADQPQHF	TGCAGCGTTGCCGTAGGGGCCGATCAGCCCCAGCATTTT
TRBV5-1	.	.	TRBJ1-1	CASSLSGMNTEAFF	TGCGCCAGCAGCTTATCCGGGATGAACACTGAAGCTTTCTTT
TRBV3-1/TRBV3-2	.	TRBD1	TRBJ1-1	CASTPLGQGLNTEAFF	TGTGCCAGCACCCCTCTGGGACAGGGATTGAACACTGAAGCTTTCTTT
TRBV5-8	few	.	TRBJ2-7	CASRLSGSGTSEQYF	TGTGCCAGCAGACTTTCGGGCAGTGGGACATCCGAGCAGTACTTC
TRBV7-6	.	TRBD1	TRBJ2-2	CASSSTGLNTGELFF	TGTGCCAGCAGCTCGACAGGGCTGAACACCGGGGAGCTGTTTTTT
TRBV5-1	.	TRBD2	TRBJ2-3	CASSLERGATADTQYF	TGCGCCAGCAGCTTGGAGCGGGGGGCGACTGCAGATACGCAGTATTTT
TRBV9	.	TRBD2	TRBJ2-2	CASSVSAGGDTGELFF	TGTGCCAGCAGCGTTTCAGCGGGGGGGGACACCGGGGAGCTGTTTTTT
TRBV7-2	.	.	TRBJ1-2	CASSLGGQGNYGYTF	TGTGCCAGCAGCTTAGGGGGTCAGGGCAACTATGGCTACACCTTC
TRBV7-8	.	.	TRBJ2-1	CASTLFRKDYEQFF	TGTGCCAGCACACTCTTTAGGAAGGACTATGAGCAGTTCTTC
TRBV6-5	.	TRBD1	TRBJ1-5	CASLAFGQGNQPQHF	TGTGCCAGCCTGGCCTTCGGACAGGGCAATCAGCCCCAGCATTTT
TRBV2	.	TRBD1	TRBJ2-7	CASSPDRVSYEQYF	TGTGCCAGCAGCCCGGACAGGGTCTCCTACGAGCAGTACTTC
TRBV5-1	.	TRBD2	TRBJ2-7	CASSLVAGGYEQYF	TGCGCCAGCAGCTTGGTGGCGGGGGGCTACGAGCAGTACTTC
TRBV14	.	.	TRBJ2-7	CASSRDTSTYEQYF	TGTGCCAGCAGCCGGGACACTTCTACCTACGAGCAGTACTTC
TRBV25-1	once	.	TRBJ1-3	CASSEWAISGNTIYF	TGTGCCAGCAGTGAATGGGCAATCTCTGGAAACACCATATATTTT
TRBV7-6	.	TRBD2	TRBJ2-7	CASSLVVGGTHEFYEQYF	TGTGCCAGCAGCTTAGTGGTCGGGGGGACCCATGAATTCTACGAGCAGTACTTC
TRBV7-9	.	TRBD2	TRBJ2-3	CASSLAGGSSTDTQYF	TGTGCCAGCAGCTTAGCCGGGGGGTCTAGCACAGATACGCAGTATTTT
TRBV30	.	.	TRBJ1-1	CAYPGTEAFF	TGTGCCTACCCCGGGACTGAAGCTTTCTTT
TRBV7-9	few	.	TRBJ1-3	CASSFYRASSGNTIYF	TGTGCCAGCAGCTTCTACAGGGCCAGCTCTGGAAACACCATATATTTT
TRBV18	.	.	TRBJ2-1	CASSPRVGVSYNEQFF	TGTGCCAGCTCTCCCCGGGTAGGGGTCTCCTACAATGAGCAGTTCTTC
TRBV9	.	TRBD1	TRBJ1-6	CASSVTGTGVSPLHF	TGTGCCAGCAGCGTAACCGGGACAGGGGTTTCACCCCTCCACTTT
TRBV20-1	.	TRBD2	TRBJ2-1	CSASAAGRSYNEQFF	TGCAGTGCTAGTGCAGCGGGGCGCTCCTACAATGAGCAGTTCTTC